Listed below are T cell receptor beta chains from one sample, sequenced in a study of blood T cell repertoires in COVID-19. Produced via immunoSEQ multiplex PCR; TCRdb's table is partial and in-frame only. The data show some 170,000 clones, approximately 93% seen once. Sequencing was done on a sample of peripheral blood. The receptors come from a woman aged 55-75 years with COVID-19, enrolled during active disease. The CDR3 runs from the conserved cysteine through the conserved F or W. D genes are given only for firm matches. A row's size may be missing; if present it is once, few, many or a size class.

CDR3 protein: CATSDRGQGFGRDTQYF
CDR3 DNA: TGTGCCACCAGTGATCGGGGACAGGGTTTCGGGAGAGATACGCAGTATTTT
D gene: TRBD1
V gene: TRBV24-1
CDR3 length: 17
clone size: -
J gene: TRBJ2-3

CDR3 protein: CASSQNPLLRGYTF
CDR3 DNA: TGTGCCAGCAGCCAGAACCCCCTTCTACGTGGCTACACCTTC
D gene: -
V gene: TRBV3-1/TRBV3-2
CDR3 length: 14
clone size: -
J gene: TRBJ1-2

CDR3 protein: CASSLDRDRGYEQYF
CDR3 DNA: TGCGCCAGCAGCTTGGACCGGGACAGGGGTTACGAGCAGTACTTC
D gene: TRBD1
V gene: TRBV5-1
CDR3 length: 15
clone size: -
J gene: TRBJ2-7

CDR3 protein: CASSEAGTGNYGYTF
CDR3 DNA: TGTGCCAGCAGTGAAGCCGGGACAGGCAACTATGGCTACACCTTC
D gene: TRBD1
V gene: TRBV6-1
CDR3 length: 15
clone size: -
J gene: TRBJ1-2

CDR3 protein: CASTGGRFAEQFF
CDR3 DNA: TGTGCCAGCACGGGGGGCAGGTTCGCGGAGCAGTTCTTC
D gene: -
V gene: TRBV2
CDR3 length: 13
clone size: -
J gene: TRBJ2-1

CDR3 protein: CASTGSRQVNYGYTF
CDR3 DNA: TGTGCCAGTACCGGGTCCCGACAGGTGAACTATGGCTACACCTTC
D gene: -
V gene: TRBV19
CDR3 length: 15
clone size: -
J gene: TRBJ1-2

CDR3 protein: CASSYGGIQLREQFF
CDR3 DNA: TGTGCCAGCAGCTACGGAGGTATCCAGCTCCGTGAGCAGTTCTTC
D gene: -
V gene: TRBV7-2
CDR3 length: 15
clone size: -
J gene: TRBJ2-1

CDR3 protein: CASSLRTDDTGELFF
CDR3 DNA: TGCGCCAGCAGCTTGCGGACAGACGACACCGGGGAGCTGTTTTTT
D gene: -
V gene: TRBV5-1
CDR3 length: 15
clone size: once
J gene: TRBJ2-2

CDR3 protein: CASQSARTGVEKLFF
CDR3 DNA: TGTGCCAGCCAAAGTGCCAGGACAGGGGTCGAAAAACTGTTTTTT
D gene: TRBD1
V gene: TRBV2
CDR3 length: 15
clone size: -
J gene: TRBJ1-4

CDR3 protein: CASSQGPLDGYTF
CDR3 DNA: TGTGCCAGCAGCCAAGGGCCTTTGGATGGCTACACCTTC
D gene: -
V gene: TRBV3-1/TRBV3-2
CDR3 length: 13
clone size: -
J gene: TRBJ1-2

CDR3 protein: CASSSPFRVVNTEAFF
CDR3 DNA: TGTGCCAGTAGTTCCCCATTCCGGGTGGTAAACACTGAAGCTTTCTTT
D gene: -
V gene: TRBV19
CDR3 length: 16
clone size: few
J gene: TRBJ1-1

CDR3 protein: CASSLTTGQETQYF
CDR3 DNA: TGTGCCAGCAGCTTAACGACAGGCCAAGAGACCCAGTACTTC
D gene: -
V gene: TRBV7-9
CDR3 length: 14
clone size: -
J gene: TRBJ2-5

CDR3 protein: CASSQAAGSDEKLFF
CDR3 DNA: TGTGCCAGCAGCCAGGCCGCGGGGAGTGATGAAAAACTGTTTTTT
D gene: -
V gene: TRBV4-2
CDR3 length: 15
clone size: -
J gene: TRBJ1-4

CDR3 protein: CASRDRGPSNNSPLHF
CDR3 DNA: TGTGCCAGCAGAGACAGGGGACCTTCTAATAATTCACCCCTCCACTTT
D gene: TRBD1
V gene: TRBV7-2
CDR3 length: 16
clone size: -
J gene: TRBJ1-6

CDR3 protein: CAISVDRAGYTF
CDR3 DNA: TGTGCCATCAGTGTGGACAGGGCCGGCTACACCTTC
D gene: TRBD1
V gene: TRBV10-3
CDR3 length: 12
clone size: -
J gene: TRBJ1-2

CDR3 protein: CASSQGTTNEKLFF
CDR3 DNA: TGTGCCAGCAGTCAGGGAACAACTAATGAAAAACTGTTTTTT
D gene: -
V gene: TRBV5-6
CDR3 length: 14
clone size: -
J gene: TRBJ1-4

CDR3 protein: CASSPRGQGLFLGTEAFF
CDR3 DNA: TGTGCCAGCAGCCCTAGGGGACAGGGGCTTTTCCTAGGCACTGAAGCTTTCTTT
D gene: TRBD1
V gene: TRBV7-9
CDR3 length: 18
clone size: -
J gene: TRBJ1-1

CDR3 protein: CASNPGTGLNTEAFF
CDR3 DNA: TGTGCCAGTAACCCTGGGACAGGGTTGAACACTGAAGCTTTCTTT
D gene: TRBD1
V gene: TRBV19
CDR3 length: 15
clone size: -
J gene: TRBJ1-1

CDR3 protein: CASSFTETGTGYTF
CDR3 DNA: TGTGCCAGCAGCTTTACTGAAACAGGGACTGGCTACACCTTC
D gene: -
V gene: TRBV7-2
CDR3 length: 14
clone size: -
J gene: TRBJ1-2

CDR3 protein: CASSDSRDRGIYGYTF
CDR3 DNA: TGTGCCAGCAGTGACAGTCGGGACAGGGGAATCTATGGCTACACCTTC
D gene: TRBD1
V gene: TRBV25-1
CDR3 length: 16
clone size: -
J gene: TRBJ1-2

CDR3 protein: CASSVTGTMNTEAFF
CDR3 DNA: TGTGCCAGCAGCGTAACCGGGACAATGAACACTGAAGCTTTCTTT
D gene: -
V gene: TRBV9
CDR3 length: 15
clone size: -
J gene: TRBJ1-1

CDR3 protein: CASSLGAGGRTDTQYF
CDR3 DNA: TGTGCCAGCAGCTTGGGAGCGGGGGGTCGCACAGATACGCAGTATTTT
D gene: TRBD2
V gene: TRBV11-2
CDR3 length: 16
clone size: -
J gene: TRBJ2-3

CDR3 protein: CASSWQGAPGTEAFF
CDR3 DNA: TGTGCCAGCAGCTGGCAGGGGGCGCCAGGCACTGAAGCTTTCTTT
D gene: TRBD1
V gene: TRBV5-4
CDR3 length: 15
clone size: -
J gene: TRBJ1-1

CDR3 protein: CASSYGTPLSGNTIYF
CDR3 DNA: TGTGCCAGCAGTTACGGGACACCCCTCTCTGGAAACACCATATATTTT
D gene: -
V gene: TRBV6-5
CDR3 length: 16
clone size: -
J gene: TRBJ1-3

CDR3 protein: CSVDPGGGQPQHF
CDR3 DNA: TGCAGCGTTGACCCGGGGGGAGGTCAGCCCCAGCATTTT
D gene: -
V gene: TRBV29-1
CDR3 length: 13
clone size: few
J gene: TRBJ1-5